What follows describes a single TCR beta chain. Its antigen is not known. The entry originates in a study of CD8 T cells in Susac syndrome. Study-wide findings and caveats: A relatively small number of individuals underwent TCR sequencing and HLA analysis.

The CDR3 covers 15 residues. Germline V gene lookup returns CDR1 LNHNV and CDR2 YYDKDF (reference sequence). V was pared by 2 bases and J by 4 bases, with 12 bases between. An amount of RNA that ranged from about 0.45 to 1 ug was reverse transcribed with random hexamers. Amplification of TCR beta CDR3 was carried out by immunoSEQ multiplex PCR, which covered 54 Vbeta and 13 Jbeta segments. MiXCR, applied by TCRdb to the immunoSEQ multiplex PCR reads, yields one record per CDR3 protein. Found here are 80,000 or so distinct CDR3 sequences, approximately 94% of them singletons; the top ten hold approximately 0.26%. Healthy donors acted as controls, with matching for age and sex. Negative isolation was used for CD8+ and CD4+ T cells and FACS enrichment for TEMRA cells.

This receptor was obtained from a human donor in good health. Sequencing was carried out using CD8+ T cells from PBMCs. The genes are TRBV15 and TRBJ1-5, with D possibly TRBD1 on 5 matching bases. CDR3 in amino acids: CATSRIPAGNQPQHF. The CDR3 bases are TGTGCCACCAGCAGAATCCCTGCAGGGAATCAGCCCCAGCATTTT.